The rows below give T cell receptor beta chains drawn from one sample of a study of T cell responses to AZD1222 COVID-19 vaccine. TCRdb keeps only in-frame clones here, not all; method: immunoSEQ multiplex PCR. The sample lists 40,000 to 50,000 clones, about nine tenths occurring once. The specimen comprised peripheral blood, sampled 28 days after the second AZD1222 dose. All receptors come from an adult who received the AZD1222 COVID-19 vaccine. CDR3s include the opening cysteine and the closing phenylalanine or tryptophan. D genes are given only for firm matches. Only some rows state a clone size, as once, few, many or a class for expanded clones.

clone_size | j_call | d_call | v_call | cdr3_aa | cdr3_nt
few | TRBJ2-7 | - | TRBV5-4 | CASSLGGSDFSSYEQYF | TGTGCCAGCAGCTTGGGAGGTTCCGACTTCTCCTCCTACGAGCAGTACTTC
- | TRBJ1-6 | TRBD1 | TRBV28 | CASRPGQVVSPLHF | TGTGCCAGCAGACCCGGACAGGTTGTTTCACCCCTCCACTTT
- | TRBJ2-1 | - | TRBV10-3 | CAISDPGREADEQFF | TGTGCCATCAGTGACCCGGGACGAGAAGCAGATGAGCAGTTCTTC
- | TRBJ2-2 | TRBD2 | TRBV19 | CASHVGLAMPGELFF | TGTGCCAGCCACGTGGGACTAGCAATGCCCGGGGAGCTGTTTTTT
- | TRBJ1-1 | - | TRBV6-5 | CASRSGQLMNTEAFF | TGTGCCAGCAGATCTGGACAACTCATGAACACTGAAGCTTTCTTT
- | TRBJ2-1 | TRBD2 | TRBV5-1 | CASSSGTTMNNEQFF | TGCGCCAGCAGCTCAGGGACTACAATGAACAATGAGCAGTTCTTC
- | TRBJ1-1 | - | TRBV30 | CAWSTGEYTEAFF | TGTGCCTGGAGCACCGGGGAGTACACTGAAGCTTTCTTT
- | TRBJ2-7 | - | TRBV11-3 | CASSPGQGPGFEQYF | TGTGCCAGCAGCCCTGGGCAGGGCCCTGGTTTCGAGCAGTACTTC
- | TRBJ1-3 | - | TRBV11-2 | CASSPIPGATSSGNTIYF | TGTGCCAGCAGCCCCATCCCAGGTGCGACGAGCTCTGGAAACACCATATATTTT
- | TRBJ1-1 | - | TRBV11-1 | CASSPYRELLNTEAFF | TGTGCCAGCAGCCCGTACCGTGAACTGCTGAACACTGAAGCTTTCTTT
- | TRBJ2-7 | - | TRBV12-3/TRBV12-4 | CASSFGLNYEQYF | TGTGCCAGCAGTTTCGGACTAAACTACGAGCAGTACTTC
- | TRBJ2-7 | TRBD2 | TRBV3-1/TRBV3-2 | CASSQGSGLAGGSYEQYF | TGTGCCAGCAGCCAAGGTTCGGGACTAGCGGGAGGCTCCTACGAGCAGTACTTC
- | TRBJ2-5 | TRBD2 | TRBV7-6 | CASSLGGGSGTETQYF | TGTGCCAGCAGCTTAGGGGGCGGGAGCGGTACGGAGACCCAGTACTTC
- | TRBJ1-5 | - | TRBV18 | CASSPPTDGGNQPQHF | TGTGCCAGCTCACCACCGACCGACGGAGGCAATCAGCCCCAGCATTTT
few | TRBJ2-2 | - | TRBV19 | CASSRLAAGGELFF | TGTGCCAGTAGTCGATTGGCCGCTGGCGGGGAGCTGTTTTTT
- | TRBJ1-4 | TRBD1 | TRBV5-6 | CASSRTGSEKLFF | TGTGCCAGCAGCCGGACAGGGTCGGAAAAACTGTTTTTT
- | TRBJ2-1 | - | TRBV7-3 | CASSPSEGAYEQFF | TGTGCCAGCAGCCCCTCTGAAGGGGCCTATGAGCAGTTCTTC
- | TRBJ2-5 | - | TRBV7-7 | CASSFSGEETQYF | TGTGCTAGCAGCTTCTCAGGGGAAGAGACCCAGTACTTC
- | TRBJ1-5 | TRBD1 | TRBV30 | CAWSVPGTADQPQHF | TGTGCCTGGAGTGTACCCGGGACAGCCGATCAGCCCCAGCATTTT
- | TRBJ1-4 | TRBD1 | TRBV19 | CASSDGTGDEKLFF | TGTGCCAGTTCCGACGGGACAGGGGACGAAAAACTGTTTTTT
- | TRBJ2-7 | - | TRBV27 | CASRTGSSYEQYF | TGTGCCAGCAGGACGGGGAGCTCCTACGAGCAGTACTTC
- | TRBJ2-2 | - | TRBV5-1 | CASSLQGLQGTGELFF | TGCGCCAGCAGCTTGCAGGGCTTACAGGGAACCGGGGAGCTGTTTTTT